Each of the 26 T cell receptor beta chains below was sequenced from the same sample in a study of cytomegalovirus exposure and HLA in healthy donors. PCR was performed using 60 Vbeta and 13 Jbeta primers. Sequencing used immunoSEQ multiplex PCR; TCRdb keeps in-frame clones, though not all of them. The sample contains around 130,000 clones, just under 85% of which appear only once. Material: PBMCs. These receptors were taken from a boy aged 2-9 years in good health and CMV-seronegative.

This rearrangement joins TRBV18 to TRBJ1-4, with TRBD1 matching 10 bases. V lost 3 bases to trimming and J lost 2 bases; unmatched junction nucleotides: 9. The CDR3 covers 18 residues. Per the germline V gene, CDR1 is KGHSH and CDR2 is LQKENI. DNA for the CDR3: TGTGCCAGCTCACCCCGACAGGGGGCTGTTGGGACTAATGAAAAACTGTTTTTT. It codes for CASSPRQGAVGTNEKLFF.

J is TRBJ2-7 and V is TRBV10-2; D is undetermined. This CDR3 comprises 12 residues. Germline V gene data show CDR1 as WSHSY and CDR2 as SAAADI. Trimming removed 8 bases at V and 2 bases at J, with 10 bases between. For the CDR3, the DNA is TGCGCCAGCCAGGTTAGGACCTACGAGCAGTACTTC. Translation: CASQVRTYEQYF.

The rearrangement uses TRBV19 and TRBJ1-1, with D maybe TRBD1 (6 bases). This CDR3 comprises 16 residues. Germline-derived CDR1 and CDR2 are LNHDA and SQIVND (reference sequence). V gave up 4 bases and J gave up 3 bases, with 18 bases separating them. The DNA for the CDR3 is TGTGCCAGTAGTAGGGCCTCGGGGACAACCCACACTGAAGCTTTCTTT. This translates into CASSRASGTTHTEAFF. The full variable domain, its missing parts supplied by reference TRBV19 and TRBJ1-1, is DGGITQSPKYLFRKEGQNVTLSCEQNLNHDAMYWYRQDPGQGLRLIYYSQIVNDFQKGDIAEGYSVSREKKESFPLTVTSAQKNPTAFYLCASSRASGTTHTEAFFGQGTRLTVV.

The chain carries TRBV5-1 and TRBJ2-7; 9 bases are a match to TRBD1. Germline trimming cut 3 bases from V and 3 bases from J; bases unmatched to any gene: 4. Germline CDR1 and CDR2: SGHRS and YFSETQ. CDR3 length equals 14 residues. The CDR3 reads CASSSGTGRYEQYF. In nucleotides, the CDR3 is TGCGCCAGCAGCTCCGGGACAGGGCGCTACGAGCAGTACTTC.

This sequence joins TRBV7-9 and TRBJ2-1; no clear D gene. In germline, CDR1 is SEHNR, CDR2 FQNEAQ (reference sequence). V was pared by 2 bases and J by 7 bases, with 12 bases between. There are 14 residues in the CDR3. CDR3 in amino acids: CASSLLPPRNEQFF. Written as DNA, the CDR3 is TGTGCCAGCAGCTTACTCCCGCCTCGGAATGAGCAGTTCTTC.

This clone was seen a single time. The chain combines TRBV10-1 with TRBJ1-5; D is unresolved. Trimming left V 0 bases short and J 10 bases short, with 16 bases between. The germline V gene encodes CDR1 WNHNN and CDR2 SYGVQD (reference sequence). The length of the CDR3 is 15 residues. CDR3 in DNA: TGCGCCAGCAGTGAGTCACCGGGTACTCGGGATCCCCAGCATTTT. Protein: CASSESPGTRDPQHF.

V is TRBV27 and J is TRBJ2-2, with 9 bases matching TRBD1. The ends lost 6 bases at V and 3 bases at J; junction bases unmatched: 8. Germline-derived CDR1 and CDR2 are MNHEY and SMNVEV (reference sequence). This CDR3 has 16 amino acids. The CDR3 sequence: CASRSTGTGYTGELFF. In DNA, the CDR3 is TGTGCCAGCAGATCAACCGGGACAGGGTACACCGGGGAGCTGTTTTTT.

The chain couples TRBV4-3 to TRBJ1-1, with D perhaps matching TRBD1 (6 bases). This CDR3 is 21 amino acids long. V shed 0 bases and J shed 5 bases, with 31 bases lying between them. Germline CDR1 LGHNA, CDR2 YSLEER. The DNA for the CDR3 is TGCGCCAGCAGCCAAGATTTTCCTCCCGGGGGACTACAGGGAGGGGGAACTGAAGCTTTCTTT. This sequence encodes CASSQDFPPGGLQGGGTEAFF.

The J gene is TRBJ1-4, the V gene TRBV4-1; the D gene is possibly TRBD1 (6 bases). V dropped 1 base and J dropped 9 bases, with 18 bases sitting between them. The CDR3 runs 16 residues. CDR1 is MGHRA, CDR2 YSYEKL, per germline. As DNA, the CDR3 is TGCGCCAGCAGCCAAGTACTCCCCGGGACACTGAAAAAACTGTTTTTT. Its protein is CASSQVLPGTLKKLFF.

V is TRBV5-4 and J is TRBJ2-2; TRBD1 aligns across 7 bases. The J segment lost 4 bases and the V segment lost 0 bases, leaving 3 bases of the junction unmatched. The length of the CDR3 is 15 residues. Germline assignment: CDR1 SGHNT and CDR2 YYREEE (reference sequence). The CDR3 spells CASSLEGAVTGELFF. In DNA, the CDR3 is TGTGCCAGCAGCTTGGAGGGGGCAGTCACCGGGGAGCTGTTTTTT.

V usage is TRBV5-4 and J usage is TRBJ2-3; D remains unclear. V gave up 2 bases and J gave up 6 bases, with 7 bases separating them. The CDR3 is 12 amino acids. CDR1 is SGHNT, CDR2 YYREEE, per germline (reference sequence). In DNA form, the CDR3 reads TGTGCCAGCAGCTTCTTTGTGGATACGCAGTATTTT. Protein: CASSFFVDTQYF.

This clone appeared a few times. The V gene is TRBV6-4, the J gene TRBJ2-3; tentative D call: TRBD2 (6 bases). Germline V lookup: CDR1 MRHNA, CDR2 SNTAGT. V lost 2 bases, J lost 3 bases, and 12 bases lay in between. CDR3 size: 15 residues. CDR3 in amino acids: CASSDNSGVTDTQYF. DNA for the CDR3: TGTGCCAGCAGTGACAACTCGGGAGTAACAGATACGCAGTATTTT.

The V call is TRBV7-2, the J call TRBJ1-5; D ambiguous. CDR3 size: 14 residues. The germline V and J ends were trimmed by 1 base and 6 bases, with 10 bases remaining between them. CDR1 and CDR2 from the germline V gene are SGHTA and FQGNSA. The DNA for the CDR3 is TGTGCCAGCAGCTTAGGTGGAGAAGGTCAGCCCCAGCATTTT. As protein: CASSLGGEGQPQHF.

The chain has TRBV25-1 and TRBJ2-1, with D possibly being TRBD1 (6 bases). The V end lost 4 bases, the J end lost 1 base, and 14 bases lay between the germline ends. Germline CDR1 is MGHDK and CDR2 is SYGVNS. The CDR3 is made up of 16 amino acids. The chain's CDR3 is CASSGGAGASYNEQFF. CDR3 in DNA: TGTGCCAGCAGTGGGGGCGCAGGGGCGTCCTACAATGAGCAGTTCTTC.

The V gene is TRBV5-6, the J gene TRBJ2-5; the D gene is possibly TRBD2 (6 bases). Trimming removed 5 bases at V and 1 base at J, with 9 bases between. The CDR3 is 13 residues long. CDR1 is SGHDT, CDR2 YYEEEE, per germline. The CDR3 DNA is TGTGCCAGCAGGGAGGGGCTCCAAGAGACCCAGTACTTC. This encodes CASREGLQETQYF.

This clone was picked up one time. V usage is TRBV6-1 and J usage is TRBJ1-2, with D perhaps matching TRBD1 (6 bases). Germline values: CDR1 MNHNS, CDR2 SASEGT. The ends were cut back, 2 bases at V and 3 bases at J, with 16 bases in the middle. This CDR3 has 16 residues. CDR3 sequence: CASSEWVRGYDYGYTF. DNA for the CDR3: TGTGCCAGCAGTGAATGGGTCAGGGGATACGACTATGGCTACACCTTC.

The V call is TRBV19, the J call TRBJ2-3; the match to TRBD2 covers 11 bases. Germline lookup yields CDR1 LNHDA and CDR2 SQIVND (reference sequence). With V trimmed by 3 bases and J by 0 bases, 8 bases remained unmatched. The CDR3 is 18 residues long. The CDR3 DNA sequence: TGTGCCAGTAGTATCCGGACTAGCGGGCACCCTAGCACAGATACGCAGTATTTT. Its translation: CASSIRTSGHPSTDTQYF.

This chain uses TRBV7-9 with TRBJ1-2, with 7 nucleotides matching TRBD1. Trimming removed 5 bases from V and 6 bases from J; junction bases left unmatched: 9. This CDR3 has 14 amino acids. Germline V gene sequence: CDR1 SEHNR, CDR2 FQNEAQ (reference sequence). In nucleotides, the CDR3 is TGTGCCAGCAGCCTTGACAGGGAGGAGGATGGCTACACCTTC. Encoded protein: CASSLDREEDGYTF. The full variable domain, with the rest looked up from reference TRBV7-9 and TRBJ1-2, is DTGVSQNPRHKITKRGQNVTFRCDPISEHNRLYWYRQTLGQGPEFLTYFQNEAQLEKSRLLSDRFSAERPKGSFSTLEIQRTEQGDSAMYLCASSLDREEDGYTFGSGTRLTVV.

CDR3 sequence reads: CASSSPPAGNGAEAFF. The CDR3 nucleotides are TGTGCCAGCAGCTCCCCTCCTGCGGGGAACGGGGCTGAAGCTTTCTTT. The chain recombines TRBV5-6 with TRBJ1-1; D uncertain. V was pared by 3 bases and J by 6 bases, with 21 bases between. The CDR3 spans 16 residues. Germline V CDR1 and CDR2: SGHDT, YYEEEE.

This chain connects TRBV5-1 to TRBJ2-7, with 7 bases lining up with TRBD1. The germline gives CDR1 SGHRS, CDR2 YFSETQ. The CDR3 runs to 14 residues. With 4 bases clipped from V and 0 bases from J, the junction kept 4 bases outside the gene matches. CDR3 loop: CASSRGQNSYEQYF. DNA of the CDR3: TGCGCCAGCAGCCGGGGACAGAACTCCTACGAGCAGTACTTC.

The CDR3: CSKQKAAYEQYF. For the CDR3, the DNA is TGTTCCAAGCAGAAGGCGGCATACGAGCAGTACTTC. J is TRBJ2-7 and V is TRBV2; D is undetermined. The CDR3 loop spans 12 amino acids. The germline gives CDR1 SNHLY, CDR2 FYNNEI.

This chain uses TRBV6-6 with TRBJ1-2; 7 bases align to TRBD1. The ends lost 2 bases at V and 4 bases at J; junction bases unmatched: 7. The CDR3 loop spans 15 amino acids. Germline CDR1 reads MNHNY; CDR2 reads SVGAGI (reference sequence). CDR3 nucleotide sequence: TGTGCCAGCAGTTACGCGGCAGGGGGTTCCTATGGCTACACCTTC. Translated: CASSYAAGGSYGYTF.

The chain recombines TRBV10-3 with TRBJ2-2; 10 positions match TRBD1. Looked up from germline, CDR1 is ENHRY and CDR2 is SYGVKD. The junction had 8 bases not matched to a gene; V was cut back by 9 bases and J by 4 bases. This CDR3 contains 15 residues. This chain's CDR3 is CAISRQGASTGELFF. The CDR3 nucleotides are TGTGCCATAAGCCGACAGGGGGCGAGCACCGGGGAGCTGTTTTTT.

This clone was counted a few times. The chain has TRBV7-3 and TRBJ2-1, with 14 positions matching TRBD2. The germline V gene encodes CDR1 SGHTA and CDR2 FQGTGA. This CDR3 spans 15 amino acids. The V gene end was trimmed by 5 bases and the J gene end by 8 bases; junction bases not matched to a gene: 5. The CDR3 sequence is CASSLGTSGSHEQFF. The CDR3 DNA follows: TGTGCCAGCAGCCTAGGGACTAGCGGGAGCCATGAGCAGTTCTTC.

The chain links TRBV27 to TRBJ2-1; TRBD1 matches 8 bases. Trimming at V came to 6 bases and at J to 6 bases, leaving 16 bases not matched to a gene. This CDR3 is 17 amino acids long. The V gene's germline CDR1 is MNHEY and CDR2 SMNVEV (reference sequence). Here the CDR3 reads CASRHRTGTGFANEQFF. The CDR3 DNA follows: TGTGCCAGCAGGCACCGCACCGGGACAGGATTTGCCAATGAGCAGTTCTTC.

The rearrangement uses TRBV19 and TRBJ1-5; D call uncertain. This CDR3 region has 15 residues. Between the trimmed V and J ends, which lost 0 bases and 3 bases, there was a span of 9 bases. Germline values: CDR1 LNHDA, CDR2 SQIVND (reference sequence). Here the CDR3 reads CASSIDPLLNQPQHF. The CDR3 nucleotides read TGTGCCAGTAGTATAGATCCCCTCCTCAATCAGCCCCAGCATTTT.